The 26 T cell receptor beta chains listed next were all sequenced from one sample in a study of Ad26.COV2.S vaccination and SARS-CoV-2 variants listed by TCRdb under 2021. The treatment or condition label for this specimen denotes: around 19 received Ad26.COV2.S at low or high dose, single or two shots; five or six received placebo; per-sample allocation not given. For vaccine and placebo recipients, the sequenced repertoires came from samples collected on day 63 after the first injection. Receptors were amplified or captured by the immunoSEQ multiplex PCR assay. The table was pulled from immuneACCESS by TCRdb, which kept in-frame rearrangements only. Such tables lose some clones; where checked, under half of the loss comes from unresolved V genes, and the rest has no known cause. The table for this sample lists some 330,000 clones; 85% to 90% of them were counted only once. The top ten clonotypes cover about 5% of the sample.

The sequences come from peripheral blood, collected in a trial of Ad26.COV2.S vaccine versus placebo. These receptor sequences come from a person between 18 and 65 years old who received the Ad26.COV2.S COVID-19 vaccine or a placebo.

V usage is TRBV4-1 and J usage is TRBJ2-3; D ambiguous. CDR3 length equals 14 residues. The V and J ends lost 3 bases and 5 bases respectively, with 12 bases between them. Germline CDR1 is MGHRA and CDR2 is YSYEKL. The CDR3 is CASSHTLKEDTQYF. CDR3 nucleotide sequence: TGCGCCAGCAGCCACACCCTAAAGGAAGATACGCAGTATTTT.

V gene TRBV12-3 or TRBV12-4 combines with J gene TRBJ1-1; TRBD1 matches 7 bases. V gave up 6 bases and J gave up 8 bases; unmatched junction bases: 6. This CDR3 region has 12 residues. The CDR3 coding sequence is TGTGCCAGCAGCCTCCACAGGGGAGAAGCTTTCTTT. Translation gives CASSLHRGEAFF.

The chain combines TRBV3-1 (or the pseudogene TRBV3-2) with TRBJ1-2; D is uncertain. The CDR3 runs to 12 residues. Germline lookup yields CDR1 LGHDT and CDR2 YNNKEL (reference sequence). V was trimmed by 10 bases and J by 4 bases, leaving 13 bases between them. CDR3: CATKDGGYGYTF. The CDR3 DNA sequence: TGTGCCACCAAGGACGGAGGCTATGGCTACACCTTC.

The genes are TRBV6-1 and TRBJ1-4, with D maybe TRBD1 (6 bases). Germline V gene sequence: CDR1 MNHNS, CDR2 SASEGT. The CDR3 consists of 14 residues. V gave up 3 bases and J gave up 4 bases, with 9 bases separating them. CDR3 nucleotides: TGTGCCAGCAGTGAGAAGGGGGTTAATGAAAAACTGTTTTTT. It encodes CASSEKGVNEKLFF.

Concerning this clone: Other DNA sequences in this sample translate to the same CDR3. The V and J genes are TRBV27 and TRBJ1-5, with D uncertain. Trimming took off 3 bases at V and 4 bases at J, with 4 bases between the two ends. This CDR3 has 12 amino acids. Germline loops: CDR1 MNHEY, CDR2 SMNVEV (reference sequence). CDR3 sequence: CASSFLNQPQHF. The CDR3 DNA sequence: TGTGCCAGCAGTTTTCTAAATCAGCCCCAGCATTTT.

The gene calls are TRBV4-3 and TRBJ1-3; no definite D call. Germline CDR1 reads LGHNA; CDR2 reads YSLEER. Trimming left V 0 bases short and J 0 bases short, with 9 bases between. The CDR3 contains 16 residues. As DNA, the CDR3 is TGCGCCAGCAGCCAAGATACCAGTGACTCTGGAAACACCATATATTTT. Protein: CASSQDTSDSGNTIYF.

V and J are TRBV11-2 and TRBJ2-7, with D possibly matching TRBD2 (5 bases). There are 17 residues in the CDR3. Trimming took 1 base from V and 4 from J, leaving 20 bases between them. Germline V gene sequence: CDR1 SGHAT, CDR2 FQNNGV. The CDR3 protein is CASSLVSLRGLRYEQYF. Written as DNA, the CDR3 is TGTGCCAGCAGCTTAGTGTCTCTGCGAGGGCTTCGGTACGAGCAGTACTTC.

This sequence joins TRBV12-3 or TRBV12-4 and TRBJ2-7, with D unresolved. The CDR3 loop spans 12 amino acids. Trimming cost V 5 bases and J 5 bases, with 10 bases left between them. The chain's CDR3 is CASSTDSDEQYF. The CDR3 DNA sequence: TGTGCCAGCAGTACCGACTCGGACGAGCAGTACTTC.

The chain carries TRBV6-6 and TRBJ2-7, with TRBD1 as a possible D gene (8 bases). CDR3 size: 12 residues. Germline V lookup: CDR1 MNHNY, CDR2 SVGAGI (reference sequence). V was clipped by 5 bases and J by 10 bases, with 15 bases between them. CDR3 protein: CASSATGGAQYV. For the CDR3, the DNA is TGTGCCAGCAGTGCTACAGGGGGGGCCCAGTACGTC.

The chain carries TRBV6-5 and TRBJ2-7; TRBD2 agrees at 7 bases. V dropped 6 bases and J dropped 0; count of bases not matched to a gene: 5. Germline loops: CDR1 MNHEY, CDR2 SVGAGI. The CDR3 consists of 14 residues. The CDR3 sequence is CASSTGTTSYEQYV. DNA of the CDR3: TGTGCCAGCAGCACCGGGACTACCTCCTACGAGCAGTACGTC.

This chain links TRBV7-8 with TRBJ2-1; maybe TRBD2 (7 bases). The CDR3 extends over 13 amino acids. Germline V gene sequence: CDR1 SGHVS, CDR2 FQNEAQ. The V and J ends lost 5 bases and 15 bases respectively, with 20 bases between them. The CDR3 DNA reads as TGTGCCAGCAGCCAAGGGGGACTACCCGGTTTGTTCTTC. This translates into CASSQGGLPGLFF.

The count of this clone is one. This chain uses TRBV7-8 with TRBJ2-3, with D possibly being TRBD2 (5 bases). The CDR3 sequence is 16 residues long. Germline CDR1 is SGHVS and CDR2 is FQNEAQ. The V and J ends lost 5 bases and 2 bases respectively, with 17 bases between them. CDR3 protein: CASSRERNLNTDTQYF. The DNA of the CDR3 is TGTGCCAGCAGCCGAGAGCGGAACCTAAACACAGATACGCAGTATTTT.

The chain employs TRBV2 and TRBJ1-1; TRBD1 might be the D (6 bases). V dropped 4 bases and J dropped 1 base, with 13 bases sitting between them. CDR3 length: 15 amino acids. Germline V gene sequence: CDR1 SNHLY, CDR2 FYNNEI. The CDR3 region has the DNA TGTGCCAGCAGTGTACTGCCGGGACAGAACACTGAAGCTTTCTTT. It translates to CASSVLPGQNTEAFF.

This chain uses TRBV5-1 with TRBJ2-1; weak D call: TRBD2 (6 bases). There are 17 residues in the CDR3. Deletions cut 1 base from V and 5 bases from J, with 19 bases between. From germline, CDR1 is SGHRS and CDR2 YFSETQ. CDR3: CASSLKVGGEVDNEQFF. In DNA, the CDR3 is TGCGCCAGCAGCTTGAAGGTAGGCGGGGAGGTGGACAATGAGCAGTTCTTC.

The chain couples TRBV14 to TRBJ1-2, with D uncertain. This CDR3 is 12 amino acids long. V was trimmed by 4 bases and J by 8 bases, leaving 11 bases between them. Germline V lookup: CDR1 SGHDN, CDR2 FVKESK. DNA for the CDR3: TGTGCCAGCAGCCCAAATGGCGGGGGCTACACCTTC. Amino acids: CASSPNGGGYTF.

The chain links TRBV4-1 to TRBJ1-5; no reliable D call. CDR1 is MGHRA, CDR2 YSYEKL, per germline. The CDR3 is 14 residues long. V shed 5 bases and J shed 6 bases, with 14 bases lying between them. CDR3 sequence (DNA): TGCGCCAGCAGCGGTGTGAGTCGCGGTCAGCCCCAGCATTTT. Residues: CASSGVSRGQPQHF.

The CDR3 is CASSYDRNEKLFF. DNA of the CDR3: TGTGCCAGCAGTTATGACCGTAATGAAAAACTGTTTTTT. J is TRBJ1-4 and V is TRBV27; D remains ambiguous. The CDR3 runs to 13 residues. Trimming left V 4 bases short and J 4 bases short, with 7 bases between. Germline V gene lookup returns CDR1 MNHEY and CDR2 SMNVEV (reference sequence).

The chain employs TRBV12-3 or TRBV12-4 and TRBJ1-2; 8 bases align to TRBD1. Trimming took 4 bases from V and 7 from J; bases not matched to a gene: 5. This CDR3 has 13 residues. The CDR3 nucleotides are TGTGCCAGCAGTTCGACAGGGGTAGCTGGCTACACCTTC. This sequence encodes CASSSTGVAGYTF.

The gene calls are TRBV24-1 and TRBJ2-3; TRBD2 aligns across 8 bases. The CDR3 consists of 15 residues. CDR1 is KGHDR, CDR2 SFDVKD, per germline. The V segment lost 5 bases and the J segment 5 bases; nucleotides outside the gene matches: 8. The CDR3 region is CATSGAGETIDTQYF. CDR3 in DNA: TGTGCCACCAGTGGAGCGGGGGAGACGATAGATACGCAGTATTTT.

V is TRBV7-2 and J is TRBJ1-1; D perhaps matches TRBD1 (5 bases). Looked up from germline, CDR1 is SGHTA and CDR2 is FQGNSA. The CDR3 runs to 14 residues. V was pared by 4 bases and J by 0 bases, with 9 bases between. This chain's CDR3 is CASSSGQLNTEAFF. CDR3 in DNA: TGTGCCAGCAGCTCCGGACAATTGAACACTGAAGCTTTCTTT.

The chain carries TRBV19 and TRBJ2-1; 8 bases agree with TRBD2. The length of the CDR3 is 15 residues. Germline V gene lookup returns CDR1 LNHDA and CDR2 SQIVND (reference sequence). V was pared by 3 bases and J by 2 bases, with 3 bases of the junction left unmatched. The CDR3 DNA follows: TGTGCCAGTAGTATTGAAGCGGGAGCCTACAATGAGCAGTTCTTC. It translates to CASSIEAGAYNEQFF.

The gene calls are TRBV6-5 and TRBJ2-3; D ambiguous. V lost 0 bases and J 1 base, leaving 8 bases between the germline ends. Per germline, CDR1 MNHEY and CDR2 SVGAGI. The CDR3 has 15 residues. The CDR3 region is CASSYSTAGTDTQYF. CDR3 DNA sequence: TGTGCCAGCAGTTACTCGACGGCTGGCACAGATACGCAGTATTTT.

This chain links TRBV7-2 with TRBJ2-3; 9 nucleotides agree with TRBD1. Germline CDR1 and CDR2: SGHTA and FQGNSA. The junction had 6 bases not matched to a gene; V was cut back by 1 base and J by 7 bases. The CDR3 has 15 amino acids. DNA of the CDR3: TGTGCCAGCAGCTTAGGGGTTGGGACAGGGTATACGCAGTATTTT. This sequence encodes CASSLGVGTGYTQYF.

The V call is TRBV18, the J call TRBJ1-2; the match to TRBD1 covers 9 bases. Germline CDR1 and CDR2: KGHSH and LQKENI. The CDR3 runs 14 residues. The J segment lost 8 bases and the V segment lost 4 bases, leaving 8 bases of the junction unmatched. The DNA of the CDR3 is TGTGCCAGCTCACACTACACAGGGGGCTTAGGCTACACCTTC. Amino acid sequence: CASSHYTGGLGYTF.

This rearrangement joins TRBV10-3 to TRBJ1-6; D is undetermined. With 7 bases removed from V and 4 bases from J, the gap between germline ends came to 8 bases. Germline V gives CDR1 ENHRY, CDR2 SYGVKD. CDR3 length: 13 amino acids. CDR3 nucleotide sequence: TGTGCCATCACAAAAGGGTATAATTCACCCCTCCACTTT. Translated: CAITKGYNSPLHF.

The chain joins TRBV4-3 to TRBJ1-2; 9 bases line up with TRBD1. CDR3 length: 16 amino acids. V was clipped by 2 bases and J by 4 bases; unmatched bases: 8. Germline V lookup: CDR1 LGHNA, CDR2 YSLEER. The CDR3 DNA follows: TGCGCCAGCAGCCAACGACTCGGACAGGGGAGCTATGGCTACACCTTC. Residues: CASSQRLGQGSYGYTF.